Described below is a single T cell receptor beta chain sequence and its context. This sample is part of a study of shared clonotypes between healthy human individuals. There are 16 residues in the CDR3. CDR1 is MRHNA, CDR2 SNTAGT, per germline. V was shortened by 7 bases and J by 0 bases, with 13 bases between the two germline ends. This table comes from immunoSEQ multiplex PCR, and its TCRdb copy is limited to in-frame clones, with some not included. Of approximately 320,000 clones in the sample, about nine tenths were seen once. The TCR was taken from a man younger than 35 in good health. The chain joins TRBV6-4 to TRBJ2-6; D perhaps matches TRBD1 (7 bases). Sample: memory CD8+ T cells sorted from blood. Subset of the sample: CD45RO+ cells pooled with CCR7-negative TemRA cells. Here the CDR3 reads CASTAGQSSGANVLTF. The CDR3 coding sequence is TGTGCCAGCACCGCGGGACAGAGCTCTGGGGCCAACGTCCTGACTTTC.